These 29 T cell receptor beta chains were all obtained from the same sample, sequenced in a study of identical twins. TCRdb re-called the 5' RACE reads with MiXCR, one entry per CDR3 protein. The sample contains 250,000 to 300,000 distinct CDR3 sequences, roughly 10% of which appear only once. The sample was also linked to a second study, of yellow fever vaccine responses in identical twins.

The specimen was CD8+ T cells sorted from blood. The receptors here all came from a woman between 18 and 29 years old in good health.

The rearrangement links TRBV7-8 to TRBJ1-4; maybe TRBD1 (6 bases). This CDR3 has 15 amino acids. Germline lookup yields CDR1 SGHVS and CDR2 FQNEAQ. Trimming took 1 base from V and 8 from J, leaving 14 bases between them. CDR3 in amino acids: CASSLDAGVGEKLFF. CDR3 in DNA: TGTGCCAGCAGCTTAGATGCAGGGGTGGGGGAAAAACTGTTTTTT.

This clonotype was recorded at least ten times. The chain uses TRBV20-1 and TRBJ1-3; TRBD1 might be the D (6 bases). This CDR3 has 14 amino acids. From germline, CDR1 is DFQATT and CDR2 SNEGSKA (reference sequence). The V gene lost 4 bases and the J gene lost 2 bases, with 12 bases spanning the gap. The CDR3 coding sequence is TGCAGTGCTAATCCCCAGGGGACTGGAAACACCATATATTTT. Its protein product is CSANPQGTGNTIYF.

This chain uses TRBV11-2 with TRBJ2-7; TRBD2 agrees at 8 bases. Germline V gene lookup returns CDR1 SGHAT and CDR2 FQNNGV. V was pared by 4 bases and J by 3 bases, with 17 bases of the junction left unmatched. CDR3 length: 18 residues. The CDR3, as DNA: TGTGCCAGCAGCTCTGGGGGGGGGCCCTGGACTAGCATCTACGAGCAGTACTTC. Translating gives CASSSGGGPWTSIYEQYF.

The chain has TRBV29-1 and TRBJ2-1; the D is unclear. V lost 5 bases and J lost 13, with 12 bases in between. Germline V gene sequence: CDR1 SQVTM, CDR2 ANQGSEA. The CDR3 spans 10 residues. The CDR3 DNA reads as TGCAGCGTTTTTAAATCTTATCAGTTCTTC. As protein: CSVFKSYQFF.

The rearrangement joins TRBV27 to TRBJ2-7; 9 bases map to TRBD2. The CDR3 extends over 14 amino acids. The V gene end was trimmed by 3 bases and the J gene end by 3 bases; junction bases not matched to a gene: 3. Germline CDR1 reads MNHEY; CDR2 reads SMNVEV (reference sequence). The CDR3 sequence is CASSFTSGFYEQYF. CDR3 in DNA: TGTGCCAGCAGTTTTACTAGCGGGTTCTACGAGCAGTACTTC.

This clonotype turned up a few times. The chain links TRBV19 to TRBJ2-7, with D possibly TRBD1 on 5 matching bases. V lost 3 bases to trimming and J lost 7 bases, with 19 bases between them. Germline V gene sequence: CDR1 LNHDA, CDR2 SQIVND (reference sequence). The CDR3 contains 15 residues. The CDR3 is CASSMSQGLLWEQYF. The CDR3, as DNA: TGTGCCAGTAGTATGAGTCAGGGCCTATTGTGGGAGCAGTACTTC.

This clonotype appeared a few times. The chain combines TRBV20-1 with TRBJ2-7, with 9 bases that match TRBD2. After removal of 1 base from V and 3 bases from J, the junction contained 7 bases not matched to a gene. The CDR3 has 15 residues. The germline V gene encodes CDR1 DFQATT and CDR2 SNEGSKA (reference sequence). CDR3 bases: TGCAGTGCTAGAGGGGTAGCGGGAGATCGCTACGAGCAGTACTTC. Protein product: CSARGVAGDRYEQYF.

This clonotype was observed at least ten times. The chain combines TRBV12-3 or TRBV12-4 with TRBJ2-1; D is unresolved. The CDR3 has 15 residues. Trimming took off 8 bases at V and 0 bases at J, with 14 bases between the two ends. The CDR3 protein is CASQQIETSYNEQFF. CDR3 sequence (DNA): TGTGCCAGCCAGCAGATTGAGACCTCCTACAATGAGCAGTTCTTC.

This clonotype occurred many times. The chain combines TRBV9 with TRBJ1-1; TRBD1 is a possible D gene (5 bases). The V end lost 0 bases, the J end lost 7 bases, and 16 bases lay between the germline ends. Germline V gene sequence: CDR1 SGDLS, CDR2 YYNGEE. The CDR3 has 15 residues. The CDR3 is CASSVEIGGKIEAFF. The CDR3 DNA reads TGTGCCAGCAGCGTAGAAATTGGGGGGAAAATTGAAGCTTTCTTT.

The J gene is TRBJ2-3, the V gene TRBV19, with 11 bases that match TRBD2. Germline CDR1 and CDR2: LNHDA and SQIVND (reference sequence). The CDR3 is made up of 14 amino acids. V gave up 7 bases and J gave up 2 bases; unmatched junction bases: 2. The CDR3 DNA sequence: TGTGCCAGTAAGGGACTAGCGGACACAGATACGCAGTATTTT. It encodes CASKGLADTDTQYF.

V gene TRBV12-3 or TRBV12-4 combines with J gene TRBJ1-1; D is possibly TRBD1 (6 bases). Trimming took 3 bases from V and 4 from J, leaving 9 bases between them. The CDR3 sequence is 13 residues long. The CDR3 region has the DNA TGTGCCAGCAGTTTCGGACAGTCCACTGAAGCTTTCTTT. This gives the protein CASSFGQSTEAFF.

In its sample, this clonotype was seen many times. The chain recombines TRBV15 with TRBJ2-1, with 11 nucleotides matching TRBD2. The germline CDR1 and CDR2 sequences are LNHNV and YYDKDF (reference sequence). The CDR3 consists of 19 residues. J was trimmed by 4 bases and V by 5 bases; bases with no gene match: 16. Here the CDR3 reads CATSPGLAERVREYNEQFF. The DNA for the CDR3 is TGTGCCACCAGCCCGGGACTAGCGGAGAGAGTGAGAGAATACAATGAGCAGTTCTTC.

V usage is TRBV20-1 and J usage is TRBJ2-2; 7 bases are a match to TRBD2. There are 15 residues in the CDR3. The J segment lost 4 bases and the V segment lost 6 bases, leaving 11 bases of the junction unmatched. CDR1 is DFQATT, CDR2 SNEGSKA, per germline (reference sequence). CDR3 DNA sequence: TGCAGTGCCGAGGGCCGGGGGGAGGGCACCGGGGAGCTGTTTTTT. This codes for CSAEGRGEGTGELFF.

This clonotype came up a few times. The chain links TRBV7-9 to TRBJ1-1; tentatively, D is TRBD1 (5 bases). V gave up 5 bases and J gave up 5 bases, with 21 bases separating them. Germline values: CDR1 SEHNR, CDR2 FQNEAQ (reference sequence). The CDR3 covers 16 residues. The CDR3 spells CASSTSTGQGKTEAFF. The CDR3 nucleotides are TGTGCCAGCAGCACCTCGACGGGGCAGGGTAAAACTGAAGCTTTCTTT.

Many counts were recorded for this clonotype. The genes are TRBV29-1 and TRBJ2-7, with D hard to call. The CDR3 is 15 amino acids. The germline V and J ends were trimmed by 1 base and 2 bases, with 15 bases remaining between them. Germline V gene data show CDR1 as SQVTM and CDR2 as ANQGSEA. DNA for the CDR3: TGCAGCGTTGAAGGTATAGGCAGACAAACCTACGAGCAGTACTTC. Translated, it gives CSVEGIGRQTYEQYF.

CDR3 sequence reads: CASSPGFTGELFF. The CDR3 region has the DNA TGTGCCAGCAGCCCCGGCTTCACCGGGGAGCTGTTTTTT. The chain links TRBV7-6 to TRBJ2-2; D not resolved. This CDR3 is 13 amino acids long. CDR1 SGHVS and CDR2 FNYEAQ come from the germline V gene. The V and J ends lost 5 bases and 4 bases respectively, with 8 bases between them.

The V gene is TRBV6-5, the J gene TRBJ2-3; TRBD1 matches 9 bases. The CDR3 covers 16 residues. V lost 3 bases to trimming and J lost 3 bases; unmatched junction nucleotides: 7. Germline V gene sequence: CDR1 MNHEY, CDR2 SVGAGI. The CDR3 reads CASSYGGQGATDTQYF. The CDR3 DNA reads as TGTGCCAGCAGTTATGGGGGACAGGGAGCAACAGATACGCAGTATTTT.

This clonotype showed up just a few times. The chain uses TRBV27 and TRBJ2-1, with 8 bases matching TRBD2. CDR1 MNHEY and CDR2 SMNVEV come from the germline V gene (reference sequence). The junction had 14 bases not matched to a gene; V was cut back by 6 bases and J by 7 bases. The CDR3 is 16 amino acids. The CDR3 nucleotides are TGTGCCAGCAGCTTCACAGCGGGAGCCCTTCGGAATGAGCAGTTCTTC. It is translated as CASSFTAGALRNEQFF.

This clonotype was detected a few times. The chain carries TRBV5-1 and TRBJ2-1; no firm D call. The CDR3 runs to 16 residues. Per germline, CDR1 SGHRS and CDR2 YFSETQ. The germline V and J ends were trimmed by 2 bases and 0 bases, with 12 bases remaining between them. This CDR3 reads CASSFPAVSSYNEQFF. The CDR3 nucleotides are TGCGCCAGCAGCTTTCCGGCGGTTAGCTCCTACAATGAGCAGTTCTTC.

This clonotype was recorded a few times. The V call is TRBV5-5, the J call TRBJ2-7; D gene ambiguous. V was clipped by 0 bases and J by 5 bases, with 12 bases between them. This CDR3 is built from 14 residues. The germline CDR1 and CDR2 sequences are SGHKS and YYEKEE (reference sequence). This CDR3 reads CASSLEWYSHEQYF. The CDR3 coding sequence is TGTGCCAGCAGCTTGGAATGGTACAGCCACGAGCAGTACTTC.

There are many counts of this clonotype. The gene calls are TRBV29-1 and TRBJ2-7; D not certain. The ends were cut back, 0 bases at V and 3 bases at J, with 9 bases in the middle. Germline CDR1 is SQVTM and CDR2 is ANQGSEA. CDR3 length equals 13 residues. CDR3 sequence reads: CSVEDPWNYEQYF. CDR3 bases: TGCAGCGTTGAAGATCCCTGGAACTACGAGCAGTACTTC.

This clonotype was seen a handful of times. The chain joins TRBV9 to TRBJ1-2, with D possibly TRBD1 on 6 matching bases. Germline V CDR1 and CDR2: SGDLS, YYNGEE. V shed 0 bases and J shed 4 bases, with 22 bases lying between them. This CDR3 region has 18 residues. DNA of the CDR3: TGTGCCAGCAGCGTAGGCCGCCAGGGGCAAATGGGATCCTATGGCTACACCTTC. Translating gives CASSVGRQGQMGSYGYTF.

In this sample, this clonotype is medium-sized. This chain uses TRBV4-3 with TRBJ2-5; 11 nucleotides match TRBD2. There are 18 residues in the CDR3. V was pared by 0 bases and J by 2 bases, with 8 bases of the junction left unmatched. Germline CDR1 and CDR2: LGHNA and YSLEER. DNA for the CDR3: TGCGCCAGCAGCCAAGATGGGGTAATAGCGGGAGGGCAAGAGACCCAGTACTTC. Translating it yields CASSQDGVIAGGQETQYF.

This chain connects TRBV7-2 to TRBJ2-7, with TRBD2 as a possible D gene (5 bases). Germline values: CDR1 SGHTA, CDR2 FQGNSA. V was trimmed by 1 base and J by 9 bases, leaving 10 bases between them. The CDR3 spans 12 residues. CDR3 bases: TGTGCCAGCAGCTTAGGAAAAGGGAGGCAGTACTTC. Its translation is CASSLGKGRQYF.

The V call is TRBV12-3 or TRBV12-4, the J call TRBJ2-7; TRBD1 matches 10 bases. Trimming cost V 4 bases and J 0 bases; bases outside gene matches: 12. The CDR3 consists of 18 residues. The CDR3 sequence is CASSSGTGDSPYSYEQYF. Here the CDR3 DNA reads TGTGCCAGCAGTTCCGGGACAGGGGACTCTCCCTACTCCTACGAGCAGTACTTC.

The chain carries TRBV30 and TRBJ2-1; 11 nucleotides agree with TRBD2. The CDR3 runs 17 residues. Unmatched junction bases numbered 6, after V lost 0 bases and J lost 2 bases. From germline, CDR1 is GTSNPN and CDR2 SVGIG (reference sequence). In DNA form, the CDR3 reads TGTGCCTGGAGTGTACCTAGCGGGGGGTACCCCTACAATGAGCAGTTCTTC. It translates to CAWSVPSGGYPYNEQFF.

This clonotype was counted many times. The rearrangement uses TRBV29-1 and TRBJ2-2; tentative D call: TRBD1 (6 bases). The CDR3 extends over 12 amino acids. CDR1 and CDR2 (germline): SQVTM, ANQGSEA. Trimming left V 6 bases short and J 3 bases short, with 8 bases between. The CDR3 nucleotides read TGCAGCGTACAGGGATACACCGGGGAGCTGTTTTTT. Amino acids: CSVQGYTGELFF.

This clonotype occurred many times. This chain joins TRBV12-3 or TRBV12-4 and TRBJ1-2; D remains unclear. This CDR3 is built from 14 residues. V lost 7 bases to trimming and J lost 3 bases, with 15 bases between them. CDR3 loop: CASTPNPSDYGYTF. The CDR3 DNA sequence: TGTGCCAGCACCCCTAACCCTTCGGACTATGGCTACACCTTC.

Ten or more counts support this clonotype. The CDR3 DNA reads TGTGCCACGGAGGCCGGGACAGGGGAAACAGATACGCAGTATTTT. This gives the protein CATEAGTGETDTQYF. The genes are TRBV6-4 and TRBJ2-3; 10 positions agree with TRBD1. Per germline, CDR1 MRHNA and CDR2 SNTAGT. CDR3 length: 15 residues. V shed 10 bases and J 3 bases; nucleotides not matched to a gene: 10.